This passage covers 29 T cell receptor beta chains from one sample sequenced in a study of T-cell memory formation after mild COVID-19. Each CDR3 protein is one row after TCRdb ran MiXCR on the 5' RACE reads. Here the sample spans a few hundred thousand distinct CDR3 sequences, 16% being singletons. The sequencing sample was made of PBMCs or a T cell subset sorted from them (not recorded which). The receptors derive from a man between 18 and 29 years old who had mild COVID-19 (a few samples of this study predate the infection). Cell type and time point are not known.

The gene calls are TRBV9 and TRBJ2-5; D possibly corresponds to TRBD1 (5 bases). The V end lost 6 bases, the J end lost 5 bases, and 17 bases lay between the germline ends. The CDR3 runs 14 residues. Germline V gene lookup returns CDR1 SGDLS and CDR2 YYNGEE. The CDR3 sequence is CASTKMPGWETQYF. The CDR3 DNA reads TGTGCCAGCACGAAGATGCCAGGGTGGGAGACCCAGTACTTC.

This clonotype has a handful of counts. The chain combines TRBV5-1 with TRBJ2-6; D is ambiguous. Germline V gene data show CDR1 as SGHRS and CDR2 as YFSETQ. This CDR3 region has 14 residues. The germline V and J ends were trimmed by 7 bases and 0 bases, with 8 bases remaining between them. The CDR3 DNA reads as TGCGCCAGCCGGAGTAGCTCTGGGGCCAACGTCCTGACTTTC. Its translation: CASRSSSGANVLTF.

The CDR3, as DNA: TGCAGGCTCAGCCGGGGCCTCTACGAGCAGTACGTC. Protein sequence: CRLSRGLYEQYV. This chain joins TRBV20-1 and TRBJ2-7; the D call may be TRBD1 or TRBD2 (5 bases each). The CDR3 spans 12 residues. The V gene's germline CDR1 is DFQATT and CDR2 SNEGSKA (reference sequence).

This rearrangement joins TRBV6-1 to TRBJ1-5, with TRBD1 as a possible D gene (6 bases). Germline CDR1 reads MNHNS; CDR2 reads SASEGT. This CDR3 spans 16 amino acids. The V and J ends lost 5 bases and 6 bases respectively, with 20 bases between them. CDR3 in DNA: TGTGCCAGCAGTCTTCAAATACAGGGCGGTTTTCAGCCCCAGCATTTT. Amino acid sequence: CASSLQIQGGFQPQHF.

This chain connects TRBV27 to TRBJ1-5; 7 nucleotides line up with TRBD1. Per germline, CDR1 MNHEY and CDR2 SMNVEV (reference sequence). The CDR3 contains 14 residues. J gave up 9 bases and V 3 bases, and 8 bases lay outside the gene matches. Here the CDR3 DNA reads TGTGCCAGCAGTTTGAGACAGGGCCCAGGGCCCCAGCATTTT. Its translation: CASSLRQGPGPQHF.

This chain uses TRBV4-1 with TRBJ1-1; 7 positions match TRBD1. Germline V gene lookup returns CDR1 MGHRA and CDR2 YSYEKL. V was pared by 7 bases and J by 1 base, with 3 bases of the junction left unmatched. CDR3 length: 13 amino acids. DNA for the CDR3: TGCGCCAGCAACGACAGGGAGAACACTGAAGCTTTCTTT. Protein product: CASNDRENTEAFF.

There are a few counts of this clonotype. The chain couples TRBV5-6 to TRBJ2-3, with TRBD2 as a possible D gene (5 bases). The length of the CDR3 is 16 residues. V dropped 1 base and J dropped 0 bases, with 12 bases sitting between them. CDR1 is SGHDT, CDR2 YYEEEE, per germline. CDR3 residues: CASSLFRGTSTDTQYF. CDR3 sequence (DNA): TGTGCCAGCAGCTTGTTTCGGGGAACTAGCACAGATACGCAGTATTTT.

This clonotype showed up just a few times. The chain has TRBV14 and TRBJ2-5; TRBD2 matches at 8 bases. V lost 1 base to trimming and J lost 2 bases; unmatched junction nucleotides: 9. The germline V gene has CDR1 SGHDN and CDR2 FVKESK. CDR3 size: 17 residues. The CDR3 is CASSQGLVAGTQETQYF. DNA for the CDR3: TGTGCCAGCAGCCAAGGATTAGTAGCGGGGACTCAAGAGACCCAGTACTTC.

This clonotype was counted ten times or more. J is TRBJ2-3 and V is TRBV11-1; D remains ambiguous. With 6 bases removed from V and 2 bases from J, the gap between germline ends came to 6 bases. The CDR3 runs 12 residues. Per germline, CDR1 SGHAT and CDR2 FQDESV (reference sequence). The CDR3 region has the DNA TGTGCCAGCAGGGGGTTCACAGATACGCAGTATTTT. Amino acid sequence: CASRGFTDTQYF.

This clonotype appeared a few times. The DNA for the CDR3 is TGTGCCAGCAGCGCGTCCTGGGCCACTGAAGCTTTCTTT. This translates into CASSASWATEAFF. The V call is TRBV9, the J call TRBJ1-1; unclear D gene. The CDR3 extends over 13 amino acids. V dropped 3 bases and J dropped 4 bases, with 10 bases sitting between them. Germline CDR1 and CDR2: SGDLS and YYNGEE.

The V call is TRBV7-3, the J call TRBJ2-7, with TRBD1 identical over 7 bases. The length of the CDR3 is 14 residues. CDR1 SGHTA and CDR2 FQGTGA come from the germline V gene. V was clipped by 2 bases and J by 2 bases; unmatched bases: 3. The CDR3 region is CASSLGDSPYEQYF. CDR3 sequence (DNA): TGTGCCAGCAGCTTAGGGGACAGTCCCTACGAGCAGTACTTC.

J is TRBJ1-5 and V is TRBV15; a possible D gene is TRBD1 (5 bases). This CDR3 is built from 15 residues. V lost 2 bases and J lost 5, with 13 bases in between. CDR1 LNHNV and CDR2 YYDKDF come from the germline V gene (reference sequence). CDR3 in amino acids: CATSRSKGLDQPQHF. The CDR3 region has the DNA TGTGCCACCAGCAGATCGAAGGGGCTTGATCAGCCCCAGCATTTT.

The V and J genes are TRBV7-9 and TRBJ1-1; maybe TRBD1 (5 bases). Germline lookup yields CDR1 SEHNR and CDR2 FQNEAQ (reference sequence). The V end lost 5 bases, the J end lost 3 bases, and 10 bases lay between the germline ends. The CDR3 loop spans 13 amino acids. The CDR3 bases are TGTGCCAGCAGCCTCGACAGTTACACTGAAGCTTTCTTT. It is translated as CASSLDSYTEAFF.

The chain recombines TRBV20-1 with TRBJ1-2; D is unclear. CDR3 length equals 12 residues. Germline values: CDR1 DFQATT, CDR2 SNEGSKA (reference sequence). Trimming pared 6 bases from V and 4 bases from J, leaving 12 bases between. CDR3 region: CSARRGGYGYTF. CDR3 bases: TGCAGTGCCCGTCGTGGCGGCTATGGCTACACCTTC.

This clonotype was picked up a small number of times. The chain recombines TRBV7-3 with TRBJ2-3; D not resolved. The CDR3 is 13 amino acids. Germline CDR1 reads SGHTA; CDR2 reads FQGTGA. The V and J ends lost 5 bases and 1 base respectively, with 7 bases between them. The chain's CDR3 is CASSMLGTDTQYF. As DNA, the CDR3 is TGTGCCAGCAGCATGCTAGGCACAGATACGCAGTATTTT.

The rearrangement links TRBV6-6 to TRBJ2-7; a possible D gene is TRBD2 (5 bases). V lost 10 bases, J lost 5 bases, and 15 bases lay in between. The CDR3 has 12 residues. The germline V gene encodes CDR1 MNHNY and CDR2 SVGAGI (reference sequence). The CDR3 nucleotides read TGTGCCACCGGGAAAGGAGTAGACGAGCAGTACGTC. Its protein product is CATGKGVDEQYV.

The rearrangement uses TRBV5-1 and TRBJ2-7; no firm D call. The CDR3 sequence is 13 residues long. Trimming cost V 1 base and J 0 bases, with 5 bases left between them. The germline gives CDR1 SGHRS, CDR2 YFSETQ. The CDR3 reads CASSLSLSYEQYF. The DNA for the CDR3 is TGCGCCAGCAGCTTGTCGCTCTCCTACGAGCAGTACTTC. Variable domain in full (rest from reference TRBV5-1 and TRBJ2-7): KAGVTQTPRYLIKTRGQQVTLSCSPISGHRSVSWYQQTPGQGLQFLFEYFSETQRNKGNFPGRFSGRQFSNSRSEMNVSTLELGDSALYLCASSLSLSYEQYFGPGTRLTVT.

This clonotype has just a few counts. V and J are TRBV18 and TRBJ2-7, with D perhaps given as TRBD1 or TRBD2 (7 bases each). From germline, CDR1 is KGHSH and CDR2 LQKENI. Deletions cut 1 base from V and 5 bases from J, with 12 bases between. CDR3 length equals 14 residues. CDR3 bases: TGTGCCAGCTCACCACGACAGGGAGGGAACGAGCAGTACTTC. It translates to CASSPRQGGNEQYF.

The sample holds a few counts of this clonotype. The J gene is TRBJ2-7, the V gene TRBV2, with 8 positions matching TRBD2. The V gene's germline CDR1 is SNHLY and CDR2 FYNNEI. The CDR3 has 13 residues. V was clipped by 6 bases and J by 2 bases; unmatched bases: 3. The CDR3 DNA follows: TGTGCCAGCAGGGCGGGGGGACCCTACGAGCAGTACTTC. Encoded protein: CASRAGGPYEQYF.

This chain joins TRBV24-1 and TRBJ2-1; D gene ambiguous. Trimming shortened V by 3 bases and J by 8 bases, and 10 bases separated the two germline ends. Germline CDR1 reads KGHDR; CDR2 reads SFDVKD. This CDR3 has 13 amino acids. The CDR3 spells CATSDGFGDEQFF. DNA for the CDR3: TGTGCCACCAGTGATGGATTCGGCGATGAGCAGTTCTTC.

This rearrangement joins TRBV5-1 to TRBJ2-2; D is undetermined. CDR3 size: 13 residues. Per germline, CDR1 SGHRS and CDR2 YFSETQ. Trimming took off 2 bases at V and 7 bases at J, with 9 bases between the two ends. The CDR3 region has the DNA TGCGCCAGCAGCTTTTACCCTGGCGGGGAGCTGTTTTTT. Translation gives CASSFYPGGELFF.

The rearrangement joins TRBV18 to TRBJ2-6; 7 nucleotides match TRBD1. This CDR3 region has 17 residues. Germline V gene data show CDR1 as KGHSH and CDR2 as LQKENI. V lost 4 bases, J lost 2 bases, and 8 bases stayed unmatched. CDR3 amino acids: CASSRQGSLTGANVLTF. The CDR3 nucleotides are TGTGCCAGCTCACGACAGGGATCGTTAACTGGGGCCAACGTCCTGACTTTC.

This clonotype occurred a few times. The chain has TRBV5-1 and TRBJ2-5; D is possibly TRBD1 (5 bases). V lost 4 bases and J lost 3, with 16 bases in between. The CDR3 contains 15 residues. Per germline, CDR1 SGHRS and CDR2 YFSETQ. CDR3 sequence: CASSMTVGYEETQYF. The DNA of the CDR3 is TGCGCCAGCAGCATGACAGTGGGGTACGAAGAGACCCAGTACTTC. Combining the CDR3 with reference TRBV5-1 and TRBJ2-5 gives the whole variable domain KAGVTQTPRYLIKTRGQQVTLSCSPISGHRSVSWYQQTPGQGLQFLFEYFSETQRNKGNFPGRFSGRQFSNSRSEMNVSTLELGDSALYLCASSMTVGYEETQYFGPGTRLLVL.

This clonotype has at least ten counts. The chain couples TRBV2 to TRBJ2-7; D remains ambiguous. V lost 5 bases, J lost 5 bases, and 7 bases lay in between. The CDR3 length is 11 residues. Looked up from germline, CDR1 is SNHLY and CDR2 is FYNNEI. CDR3 region: CASSPYNEQYV. CDR3 sequence (DNA): TGTGCCAGCAGTCCCTATAACGAGCAGTACGTC.

In this sample, this clonotype turned up a few times. This chain uses TRBV6-2 or TRBV6-3 with TRBJ2-1; 11 bases agree with TRBD2. Trimming took 4 bases from V and 7 from J; bases not matched to a gene: 9. The V gene's germline CDR1 is MNHEY and CDR2 SVGEGT. CDR3 length: 16 amino acids. Here the CDR3 reads CASSLAGGPSRNEQFF. The CDR3 nucleotides read TGTGCCAGCAGTTTAGCGGGGGGGCCGAGTAGGAATGAGCAGTTCTTC.

V is TRBV20-1 and J is TRBJ1-5; TRBD1 is a possible D gene (5 bases). Germline V lookup: CDR1 DFQATT, CDR2 SNEGSKA (reference sequence). The CDR3 has 14 residues. V lost 3 bases and J lost 6, with 15 bases in between. CDR3 region: CSASISPGAQPQHF. CDR3 sequence (DNA): TGCAGTGCTAGTATCAGCCCCGGGGCTCAGCCCCAGCATTTT.

This clonotype was counted only a few times. This chain uses TRBV4-1 with TRBJ2-7; 9 bases map to TRBD1. V shed 0 bases, J shed 4 bases, and the junction held 1 base outside the gene matches. CDR1 and CDR2 from the germline V gene are MGHRA and YSYEKL. CDR3 size: 14 residues. The CDR3 DNA sequence: TGCGCCAGCAGCCAAGAGGGACAGGGATACGAGCAGTACTTC. Its protein product is CASSQEGQGYEQYF.

This chain uses TRBV28 with TRBJ2-7, with 7 nucleotides matching TRBD1. Germline CDR1 and CDR2: MDHEN and SYDVKM. The trim removed 6 bases at V and 5 bases at J, leaving 13 bases unmatched. CDR3 size: 15 residues. CDR3: CASSPGTEGIDEQYV. The CDR3 nucleotides read TGTGCCAGCAGCCCGGGGACAGAAGGTATCGACGAGCAGTACGTC.

The table lists this clonotype with a few counts. This chain connects TRBV23-1 to TRBJ2-1; TRBD2 matches 13 bases. TRBV23-1 is an ORF for which the function is uncertain. This CDR3 is 19 amino acids long. The V gene end was trimmed by 6 bases and the J gene end by 5 bases; junction bases not matched to a gene: 16. The CDR3 DNA reads TGCGCCAGCAGGCCGACCGGGACTAGCGGGGCCATGATAAACAATGAGCAGTTCTTC. Protein sequence: CASRPTGTSGAMINNEQFF.